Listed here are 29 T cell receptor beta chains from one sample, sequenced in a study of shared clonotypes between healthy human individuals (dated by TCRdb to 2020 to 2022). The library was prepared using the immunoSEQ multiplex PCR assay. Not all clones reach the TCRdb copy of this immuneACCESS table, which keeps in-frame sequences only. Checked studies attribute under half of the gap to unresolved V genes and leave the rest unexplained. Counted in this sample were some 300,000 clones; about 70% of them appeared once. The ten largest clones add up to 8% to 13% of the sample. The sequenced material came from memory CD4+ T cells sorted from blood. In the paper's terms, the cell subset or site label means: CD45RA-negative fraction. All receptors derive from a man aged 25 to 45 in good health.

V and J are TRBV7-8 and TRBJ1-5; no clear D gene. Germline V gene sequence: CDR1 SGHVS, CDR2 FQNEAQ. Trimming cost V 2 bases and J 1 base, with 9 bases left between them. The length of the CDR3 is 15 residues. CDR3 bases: TGTGCCAGCAGCTTATTAGCCCAGAGCAATCAGCCCCAGCATTTT. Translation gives CASSLLAQSNQPQHF.

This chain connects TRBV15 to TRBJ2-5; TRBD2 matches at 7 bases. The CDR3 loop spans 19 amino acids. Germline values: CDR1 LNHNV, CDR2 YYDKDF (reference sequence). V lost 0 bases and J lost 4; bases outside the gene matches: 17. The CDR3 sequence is CATSRDPIVPSGPTETQYF. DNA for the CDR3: TGTGCCACCAGCAGAGATCCGATAGTTCCTAGCGGTCCCACAGAGACCCAGTACTTC.

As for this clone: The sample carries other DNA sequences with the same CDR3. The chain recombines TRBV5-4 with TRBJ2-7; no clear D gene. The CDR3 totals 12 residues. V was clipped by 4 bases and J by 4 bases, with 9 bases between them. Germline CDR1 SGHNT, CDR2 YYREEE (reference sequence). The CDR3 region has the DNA TGTGCCAGCAGCCTTGTCGGGTACGAGCAGTACTTC. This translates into CASSLVGYEQYF.

The CDR3 region is CAWNPSSYNEQFF. Written as DNA, the CDR3 is TGTGCCTGGAATCCCAGCTCCTACAATGAGCAGTTCTTC. The chain recombines TRBV30 with TRBJ2-1; D gene unclear. The CDR3 extends over 13 amino acids. V was clipped by 4 bases and J by 0 bases, with 7 bases between them. In germline, CDR1 is GTSNPN, CDR2 SVGIG (reference sequence).

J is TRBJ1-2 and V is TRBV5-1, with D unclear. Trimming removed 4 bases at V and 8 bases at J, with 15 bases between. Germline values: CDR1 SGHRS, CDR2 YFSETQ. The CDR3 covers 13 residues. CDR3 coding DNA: TGCGCCAGCAGCGCAACAGCAACATCAGGCTACACCTTC. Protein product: CASSATATSGYTF.

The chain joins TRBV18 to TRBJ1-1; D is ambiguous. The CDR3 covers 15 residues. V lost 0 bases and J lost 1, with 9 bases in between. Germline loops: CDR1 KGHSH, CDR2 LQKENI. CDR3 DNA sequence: TGTGCCAGCTCACCACCAAGCAAGCCGAACACTGAAGCTTTCTTT. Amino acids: CASSPPSKPNTEAFF.

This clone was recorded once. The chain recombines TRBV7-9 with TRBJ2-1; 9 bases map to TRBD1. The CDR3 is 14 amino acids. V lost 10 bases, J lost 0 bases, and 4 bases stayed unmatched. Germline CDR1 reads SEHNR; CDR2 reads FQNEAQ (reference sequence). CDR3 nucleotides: TGTGCCACTCCGGACAGGGGCTCCTACAATGAGCAGTTCTTC. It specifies CATPDRGSYNEQFF.

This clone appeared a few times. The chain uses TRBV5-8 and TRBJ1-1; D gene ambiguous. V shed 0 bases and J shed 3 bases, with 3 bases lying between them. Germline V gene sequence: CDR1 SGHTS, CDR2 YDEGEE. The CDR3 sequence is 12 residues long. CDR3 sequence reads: CASSLEHTEAFF. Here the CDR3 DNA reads TGTGCCAGCAGCTTGGAGCACACTGAAGCTTTCTTT.

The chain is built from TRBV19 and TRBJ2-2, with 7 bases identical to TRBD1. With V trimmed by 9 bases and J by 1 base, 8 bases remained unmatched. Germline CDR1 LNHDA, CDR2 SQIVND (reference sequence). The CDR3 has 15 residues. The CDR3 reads CASQEGAMNTGELFF. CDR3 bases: TGTGCCAGCCAAGAGGGGGCCATGAACACCGGGGAGCTGTTTTTT. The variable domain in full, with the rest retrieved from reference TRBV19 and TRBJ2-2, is DGGITQSPKYLFRKEGQNVTLSCEQNLNHDAMYWYRQDPGQGLRLIYYSQIVNDFQKGDIAEGYSVSREKKESFPLTVTSAQKNPTAFYLCASQEGAMNTGELFFGEGSRLTVL.

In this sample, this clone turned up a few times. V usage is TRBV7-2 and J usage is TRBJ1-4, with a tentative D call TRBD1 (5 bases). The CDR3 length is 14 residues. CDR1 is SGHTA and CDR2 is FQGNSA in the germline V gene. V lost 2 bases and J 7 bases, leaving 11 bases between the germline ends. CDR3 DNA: TGTGCCAGCAGCTTATTGGGGGGAATTGAAAAACTGTTTTTT. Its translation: CASSLLGGIEKLFF.

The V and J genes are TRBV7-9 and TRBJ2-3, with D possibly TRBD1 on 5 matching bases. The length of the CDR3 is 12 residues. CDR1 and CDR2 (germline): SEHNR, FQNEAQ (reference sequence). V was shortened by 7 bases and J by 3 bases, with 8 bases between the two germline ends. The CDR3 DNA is TGTGCCAGCACCGGACAAACAGATACGCAGTATTTT. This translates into CASTGQTDTQYF.

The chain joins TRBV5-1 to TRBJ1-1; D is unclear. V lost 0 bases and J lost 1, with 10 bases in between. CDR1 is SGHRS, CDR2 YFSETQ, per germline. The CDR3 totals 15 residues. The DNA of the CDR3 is TGCGCCAGCAGCTTGGACCGGGCGGGGAACACTGAAGCTTTCTTT. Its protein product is CASSLDRAGNTEAFF. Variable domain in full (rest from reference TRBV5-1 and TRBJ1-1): KAGVTQTPRYLIKTRGQQVTLSCSPISGHRSVSWYQQTPGQGLQFLFEYFSETQRNKGNFPGRFSGRQFSNSRSEMNVSTLELGDSALYLCASSLDRAGNTEAFFGQGTRLTVV.

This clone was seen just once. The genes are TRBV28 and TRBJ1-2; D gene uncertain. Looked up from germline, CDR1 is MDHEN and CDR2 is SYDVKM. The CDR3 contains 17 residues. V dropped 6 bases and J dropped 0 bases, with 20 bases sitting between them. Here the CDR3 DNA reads TGTGCCAGCAGCCCTCTCCTGGCCAGGAAACCTAACTATGGCTACACCTTC. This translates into CASSPLLARKPNYGYTF.

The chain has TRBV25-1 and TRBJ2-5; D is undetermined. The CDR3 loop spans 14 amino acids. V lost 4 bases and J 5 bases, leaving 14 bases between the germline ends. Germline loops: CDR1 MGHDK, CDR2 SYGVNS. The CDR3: CASSVGSVTETQYF. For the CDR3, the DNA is TGTGCCAGCAGTGTAGGTTCCGTAACGGAGACCCAGTACTTC.

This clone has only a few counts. The chain's CDR3 is CASSPRWQLYGYTF. In nucleotides, the CDR3 is TGTGCCAGCAGTCCCCGGTGGCAGCTGTATGGCTACACCTTC. J is TRBJ1-2 and V is TRBV28, with D uncertain. Germline V lookup: CDR1 MDHEN, CDR2 SYDVKM. V was shortened by 5 bases and J by 5 bases, with 15 bases between the two germline ends. This CDR3 spans 14 amino acids.

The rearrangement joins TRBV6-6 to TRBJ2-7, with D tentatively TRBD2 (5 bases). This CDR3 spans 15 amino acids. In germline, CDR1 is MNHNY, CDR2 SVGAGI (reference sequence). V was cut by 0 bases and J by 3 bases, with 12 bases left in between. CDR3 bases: TGTGCCAGCAGTTACTCGCCGGATGGAGGCTACGAGCAGTACTTC. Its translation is CASSYSPDGGYEQYF.

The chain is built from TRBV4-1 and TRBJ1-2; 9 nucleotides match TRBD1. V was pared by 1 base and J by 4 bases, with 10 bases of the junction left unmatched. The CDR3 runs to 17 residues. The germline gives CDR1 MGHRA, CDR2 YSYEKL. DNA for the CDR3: TGCGCCAGCAGCCAAGTATGGGGACAGGGAGAATTCTATGGCTACACCTTC. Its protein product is CASSQVWGQGEFYGYTF.

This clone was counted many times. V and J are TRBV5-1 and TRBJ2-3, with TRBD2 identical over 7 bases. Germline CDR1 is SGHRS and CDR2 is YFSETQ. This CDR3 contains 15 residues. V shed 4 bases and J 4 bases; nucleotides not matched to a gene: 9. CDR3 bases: TGCGCCAGCAGCCCAAGCGGGACGAGGGCAGATACGCAGTATTTT. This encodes CASSPSGTRADTQYF. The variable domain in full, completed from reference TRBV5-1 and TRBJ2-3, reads KAGVTQTPRYLIKTRGQQVTLSCSPISGHRSVSWYQQTPGQGLQFLFEYFSETQRNKGNFPGRFSGRQFSNSRSEMNVSTLELGDSALYLCASSPSGTRADTQYFGPGTRLTVL.

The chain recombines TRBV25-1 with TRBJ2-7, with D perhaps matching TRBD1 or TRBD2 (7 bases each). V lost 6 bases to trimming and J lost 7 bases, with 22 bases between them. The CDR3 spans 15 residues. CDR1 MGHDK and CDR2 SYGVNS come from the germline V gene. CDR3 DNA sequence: TGTGCCAGCAGCCTCTCCAGGGGGAGCGGGGTGGAGCAGTACTTC. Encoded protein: CASSLSRGSGVEQYF.

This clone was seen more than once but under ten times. The chain's CDR3 is CASSSGLGDRGEETQYF. As DNA, the CDR3 is TGTGCCAGCAGTTCCGGCCTAGGGGACAGGGGCGAAGAGACCCAGTACTTC. The gene calls are TRBV7-9 and TRBJ2-5; 10 bases line up with TRBD1. CDR1 and CDR2 (germline): SEHNR, FQNEAQ (reference sequence). Trimming removed 6 bases from V and 3 bases from J; junction bases left unmatched: 13. This CDR3 spans 17 amino acids.

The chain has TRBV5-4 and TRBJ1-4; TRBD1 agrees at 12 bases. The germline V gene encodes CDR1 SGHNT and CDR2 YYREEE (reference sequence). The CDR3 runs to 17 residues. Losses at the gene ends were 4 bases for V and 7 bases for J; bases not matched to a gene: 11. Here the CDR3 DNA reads TGTGCCAGCAGCCCGGGCCGGGACAGGGGGCGAAGTGAAAAACTGTTTTTT. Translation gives CASSPGRDRGRSEKLFF.

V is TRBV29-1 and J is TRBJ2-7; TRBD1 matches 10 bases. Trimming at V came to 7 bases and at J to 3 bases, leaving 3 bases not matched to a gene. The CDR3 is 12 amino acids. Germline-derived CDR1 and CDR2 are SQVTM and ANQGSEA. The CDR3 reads CSGGTGDYEQYF. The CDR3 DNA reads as TGCAGCGGGGGGACAGGGGACTACGAGCAGTACTTC.

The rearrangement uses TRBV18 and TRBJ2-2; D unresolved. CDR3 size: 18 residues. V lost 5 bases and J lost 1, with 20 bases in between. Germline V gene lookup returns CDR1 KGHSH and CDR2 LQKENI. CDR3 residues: CASSARHLLLVNTGELFF. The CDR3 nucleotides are TGTGCCAGCTCAGCTCGGCATCTTCTTCTCGTGAACACCGGGGAGCTGTTTTTT.

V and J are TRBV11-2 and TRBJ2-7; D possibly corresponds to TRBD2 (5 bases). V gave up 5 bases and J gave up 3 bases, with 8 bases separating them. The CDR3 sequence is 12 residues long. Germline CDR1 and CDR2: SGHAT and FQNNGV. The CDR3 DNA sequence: TGTGCCAGCAGCCACGAGGGCTACGAGCAGTACTTC. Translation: CASSHEGYEQYF.

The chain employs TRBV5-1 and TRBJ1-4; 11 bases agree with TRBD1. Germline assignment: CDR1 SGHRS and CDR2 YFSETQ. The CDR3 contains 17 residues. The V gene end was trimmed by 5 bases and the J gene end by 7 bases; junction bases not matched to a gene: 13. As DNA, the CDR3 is TGCGCCAGCAGTCCGGGACAGGGGGAAGTTGATGGTGAAAAACTGTTTTTT. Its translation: CASSPGQGEVDGEKLFF. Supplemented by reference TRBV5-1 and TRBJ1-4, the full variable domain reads KAGVTQTPRYLIKTRGQQVTLSCSPISGHRSVSWYQQTPGQGLQFLFEYFSETQRNKGNFPGRFSGRQFSNSRSEMNVSTLELGDSALYLCASSPGQGEVDGEKLFFGSGTQLSVL.

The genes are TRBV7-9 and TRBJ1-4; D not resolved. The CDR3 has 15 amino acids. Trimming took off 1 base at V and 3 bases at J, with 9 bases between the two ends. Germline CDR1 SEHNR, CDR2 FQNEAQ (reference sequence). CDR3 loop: CASSLVRASNEKLFF. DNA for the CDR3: TGTGCCAGCAGCTTAGTTCGGGCGTCTAATGAAAAACTGTTTTTT.

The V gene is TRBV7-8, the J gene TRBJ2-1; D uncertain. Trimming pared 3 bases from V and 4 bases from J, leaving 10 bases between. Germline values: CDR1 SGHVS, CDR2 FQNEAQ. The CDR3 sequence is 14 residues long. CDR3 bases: TGTGCCAGCAGCTTTAATCTGGGGTACAATGAGCAGTTCTTC. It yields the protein CASSFNLGYNEQFF.

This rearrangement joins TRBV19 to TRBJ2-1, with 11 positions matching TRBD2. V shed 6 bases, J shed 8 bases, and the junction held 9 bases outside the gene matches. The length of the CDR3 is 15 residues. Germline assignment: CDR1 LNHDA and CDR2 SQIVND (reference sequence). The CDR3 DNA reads TGTGCCAGTAGGCCATCTAGCGGGAGGTGGGATGAGCAGTTCTTC. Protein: CASRPSSGRWDEQFF.

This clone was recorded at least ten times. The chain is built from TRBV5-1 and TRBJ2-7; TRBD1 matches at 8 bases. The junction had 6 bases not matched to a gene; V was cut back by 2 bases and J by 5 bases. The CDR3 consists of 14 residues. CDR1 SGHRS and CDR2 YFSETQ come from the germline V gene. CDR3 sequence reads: CASSFRGRSDEQYF. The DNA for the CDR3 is TGCGCCAGCAGCTTCAGGGGGCGCTCGGACGAGCAGTACTTC.